The clone carrying this T cell receptor beta chain was seen a few times. The PCR was carried out with 60 Vbeta primers and 13 Jbeta primers. Libraries were prepared by immunoSEQ multiplex PCR; TCRdb keeps only in-frame clonotypes and omits some of them. The sample has about 150,000 clones, about 66% seen once. This record comes from a study of cytomegalovirus exposure and HLA in healthy donors. The CDR3 length is 15 residues. V was trimmed by 5 bases and J by 2 bases, leaving 14 bases between them. From germline, CDR1 is ENHRY and CDR2 SYGVKD. Healthy donors of bone marrow made up the group. Each donor was nominally healthy when sampled (though unrecorded immune exposures were likely).

The source of this sequence is a male donor in good health and CMV-seronegative. The rearrangement links TRBV10-3 to TRBJ2-3; D uncertain. The source material was PBMCs. The DNA for the CDR3 is TGTGCCATCAGTTACGACTCCAAAGACACAGATACGCAGTATTTT. As protein: CAISYDSKDTDTQYF.